One T cell receptor beta chain is described in this entry. Antigen unknown. TCRdb itself ran the RT-PCR reads through MiXCR, one entry per CDR3 protein. The table includes more than 700,000 distinct CDR3 sequences, about 20% detected once. This record comes from a study of response to subunit inactivated influenza vaccine. Regarding the study as a whole: Authors suggested each seasonal flu vaccination may recruit only limited numbers of new T cells.

Germline V gives CDR1 DFQATT, CDR2 SNEGSKA (reference sequence). The CDR3 is 16 amino acids. Unmatched junction bases numbered 7, after V lost 0 bases and J lost 1 base. The rearrangement joins TRBV20-1 to TRBJ2-3, with TRBD1 identical over 7 bases. The clonotype was recovered from a middle-aged man who received an inactivated influenza vaccine. This sample comprised PBMCs from blood, obtained approximately 5 days after vaccination. The CDR3 protein is CSARDPAGGRTDTQYF. The CDR3 nucleotides read TGCAGTGCTAGAGATCCCGCAGGGGGACGCACAGATACGCAGTATTTT.